This entry features one T cell receptor (beta chain) sequence. Its antigen remains unidentified. No base-level quality is on record; no much larger clone is a single base apart. The sample comes from a study of blood T cells in healthy people across ages (dated by TCRdb to between 2014 and 2017). In the study overall: In model experiments, roughly one uniquely barcoded TCR beta cDNA molecule per two T cells was captured by template switching. To avoid experimental bias, donors of different ages were distributed randomly across sequencing lanes. Age-related changes in TCR beta repertoire diversity were measured in the study by deep sequencing normalized with unique cDNA molecular identifiers. The donors were divided into four age groups: young (average roughly 17 years), middle-aged (approximately 39), aged (about 62) and long-lived (roughly 88). Two additional independent replicas of 1 million unique cDNA reads from the same blood draw were analyzed for two donors (one aged 18 to 29 and one aged 80 or older). General study outcomes and caveats: The percentage of naive T cells measured by flow cytometry correlated strongly with observed TCR beta diversity. Compared with the aged group, more naive CD4+ T cells, fewer expanded clones and increased TCR diversity were shown by the long-lived group, suggesting age selection. Total diversity estimates from one million sequenced T cells were considered lower bounds and underestimates. As age increased, observed TCR beta diversity per million T cells dropped in a roughly linear way, and a significant reduction was already evident by age around 41. The CMV infection status of donors was not known, potentially confounding age-related changes in expanded clonotypes. Since profiling was done on bulk unsorted PBMCs, naive and antigen-experienced compartments could not be conclusively compared.

Donors were 39 systemically healthy Caucasian individuals from Russia aged about 6 to 100 years. Around 10 milliliters of peripheral blood were collected from each donor into EDTA-treated Vacutainer tubes. Ficoll-Paque density-gradient centrifugation was used to isolate PBMCs, with at least 6 million per sample. Trizol reagent was used to extract total RNA from PBMCs, with at least 6 micrograms per sample. For every donor, an aliquot of PBMCs went through flow cytometry to measure the percentages of naive CD45RAhigh/CD27high T cells. Libraries came from 5' RACE. Sequencing took place on an Illumina HiSeq 2500. A second 7 to 11 cycle PCR used a sample-barcoded 5' primer and a J-beta primer mix. A unique molecular identifier was introduced onto each TCR beta cDNA molecule by a template-switch 5' adaptor carrying 12 random nucleotides. Each sample yielded at least 2.5 million CDR3-containing paired-end reads. First-strand cDNA was synthesized from all RNA with the Mint cDNA synthesis kit, primed by a TRBC-specific oligonucleotide. All cDNA was treated with uracil-DNA glycosylase and then went through a first 18-cycle PCR with the universal primers M1SS and BC2_uni_R. As for how the authors treated the data: Each sample was normalized by randomly selecting 1 million high-quality reads, each carrying a distinct molecular identifier. Instead of being binned into consensus sequences, reads with shared molecular identifiers were discarded. MiTCR, set to a Q25 quality threshold and the strictest error-elimination algorithm, was used for CDR3 identification, clonotype clustering and error correction. Lower-bound total TCR beta diversity was estimated with a nonparametric unseen species model using Euler transformation. TCRdb trimmed public reads at Q25 via fastp, called clones via MiXCR and kept in-frame beta chains. Records with the same CDR3 protein are collapsed into one entry carrying the most frequent genes and DNA. The authors' filters were not applied to this entry. Counted in this sample were around 790,000 distinct CDR3 sequences; approximately 48% of them appeared once. Around 21% of the sample is taken by the ten largest.

Trimmed from V: 5 bases; trimmed from J: 6 bases; junction bases lacking a gene match: 15. There are 16 amino acids in the CDR3, from cysteine to phenylalanine inclusive. Only CDR3 DNA remains: 48 bases, in frame from the first base. Per the germline V gene (reference sequence), DFQATT is the CDR1 and SNEGSKA is the CDR2. Source material: blood. The TCR originated in a man aged 60-69 years in good health. The sequence links TRBV20-1 to TRBJ2-5; TRBD1 agrees with 10 junctional bases. The DNA is as follows: TGCAGTGCTGCCCCGGCTGTGACAGGGGGCAGGAAGACCCAGTACTTC. Protein translation: CSAAPAVTGGRKTQYF.